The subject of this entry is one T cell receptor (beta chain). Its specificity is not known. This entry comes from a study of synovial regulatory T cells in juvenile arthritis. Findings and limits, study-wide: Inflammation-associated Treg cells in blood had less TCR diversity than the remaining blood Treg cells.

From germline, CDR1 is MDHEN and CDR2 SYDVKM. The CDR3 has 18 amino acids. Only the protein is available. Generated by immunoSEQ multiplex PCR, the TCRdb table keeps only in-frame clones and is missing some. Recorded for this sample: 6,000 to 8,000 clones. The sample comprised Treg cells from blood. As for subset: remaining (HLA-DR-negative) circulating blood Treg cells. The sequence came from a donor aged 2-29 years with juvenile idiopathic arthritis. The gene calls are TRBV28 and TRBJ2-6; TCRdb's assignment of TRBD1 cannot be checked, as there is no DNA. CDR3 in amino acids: CASSPRTARQSGANVLTF. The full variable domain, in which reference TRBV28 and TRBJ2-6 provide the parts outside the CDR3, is DVKVTQSSRYLVKRTGEKVFLECVQDMDHENMFWYRQDPGLGLRLIYFSYDVKMKEKGDIPEGYSVSREKKERFSLILESASTNQTSMYLCASSPRTARQSGANVLTFGAGSRLTVL.